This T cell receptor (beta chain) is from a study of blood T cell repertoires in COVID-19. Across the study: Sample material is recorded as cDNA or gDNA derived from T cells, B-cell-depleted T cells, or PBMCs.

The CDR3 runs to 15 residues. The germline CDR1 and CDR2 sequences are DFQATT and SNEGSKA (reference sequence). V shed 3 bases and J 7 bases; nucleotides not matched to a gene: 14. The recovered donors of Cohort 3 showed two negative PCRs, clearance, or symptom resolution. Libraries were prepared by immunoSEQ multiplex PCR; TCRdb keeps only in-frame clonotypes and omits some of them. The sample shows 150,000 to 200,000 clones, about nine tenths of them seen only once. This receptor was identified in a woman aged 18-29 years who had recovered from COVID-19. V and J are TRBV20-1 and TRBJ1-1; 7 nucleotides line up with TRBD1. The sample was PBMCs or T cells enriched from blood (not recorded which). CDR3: CSASGQVIGQSEAFF. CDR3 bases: TGCAGTGCTAGTGGACAGGTAATAGGACAAAGTGAAGCTTTCTTT.